What follows describes a single TCR beta chain. Its target is unknown. The entry originates in a study of T cell responses to AZD1222 COVID-19 vaccine. Some clones are missing from TCRdb's copy, which holds only in-frame ones; the method was immunoSEQ multiplex PCR. The sample lists about 150,000 clones; 88% were seen once. Study-wide results and limits: Along spike, vaccine-associated CD4 TCRs were found throughout, with dominance at 160-218 and 743-854. Without day 14 samples, only post-peak T cell repertoires were studied. As reported, nearly half of all spike-specific TCRs target variant regions that are unmutated. Clonal diversity may have been underestimated in mostly white British donors.

The starting material was peripheral blood, obtained 28 days after the second dose of the MenACWY control vaccine. This sequence was found in an adult who received the MenACWY meningococcal vaccine as a control.

CDR3 sequence reads: CASNPRPGSSYEQYF. In DNA form, the CDR3 reads TGCGCCAGTAACCCCAGGCCGGGGAGCTCCTACGAGCAGTACTTC. The chain uses TRBV5-1 and TRBJ2-7; D is perhaps TRBD2 (5 bases). The CDR3 sequence is 15 residues long. The V end lost 8 bases, the J end lost 0 bases, and 18 bases lay between the germline ends. Germline lookup yields CDR1 SGHRS and CDR2 YFSETQ.